The source of this T cell receptor beta chain is a study of cytomegalovirus exposure and HLA in healthy donors. 60 Vbeta and 13 Jbeta primers were used in PCR. Repertoires were generated with immunoSEQ multiplex PCR, while TCRdb's copy carries only in-frame clones and drops some. Of roughly 120,000 clones detected, 86% appear once; the ten largest clones hold 1.5% to 2%. The CDR3 totals 15 residues. The chain joins TRBV21-1 to TRBJ2-1; the table assigns TRBD1, which was not confirmed against the DNA. TRBV21-1 represents a pseudogene. The sequenced sample was PBMCs. The source of this sequence is a man aged 40-49 years in good health and CMV-seronegative. The CDR3 spells CASSRVGLLGDEQFF. The CDR3 DNA follows: TGTGCCAGCAGCAGGGTGGGCCTCCTCGGCGATGAGCAGTTCTTC.